Here is one T cell receptor (beta chain) with its context. The data belong to a study of T cell changes during pregnancy in multiple sclerosis. This CDR3 has 14 residues. The germline V gene encodes CDR1 SEHNR and CDR2 FQNEAQ (reference sequence). The ends were cut back, 6 bases at V and 4 bases at J, with 13 bases in the middle. The repertoire was sequenced with immunoSEQ multiplex PCR; TCRdb's copy has only in-frame clones and lacks some. There are tens of thousands of clones in the sample; 94% occur only once, and over 0.4% lies in the top ten. The chain is built from TRBV7-9 and TRBJ1-5; D may be TRBD1 (5 bases). The sample in question was CD4+ T cells from peripheral blood mononuclear cells, obtained in the first trimester of pregnancy. The source of this sequence is a female donor with multiple sclerosis, enrolled in a pregnancy study. CDR3 sequence reads: CASSLDSGNQPQHF. The DNA of the CDR3 is TGTGCCAGCAGTCTTGACAGTGGTAATCAGCCCCAGCATTTT.